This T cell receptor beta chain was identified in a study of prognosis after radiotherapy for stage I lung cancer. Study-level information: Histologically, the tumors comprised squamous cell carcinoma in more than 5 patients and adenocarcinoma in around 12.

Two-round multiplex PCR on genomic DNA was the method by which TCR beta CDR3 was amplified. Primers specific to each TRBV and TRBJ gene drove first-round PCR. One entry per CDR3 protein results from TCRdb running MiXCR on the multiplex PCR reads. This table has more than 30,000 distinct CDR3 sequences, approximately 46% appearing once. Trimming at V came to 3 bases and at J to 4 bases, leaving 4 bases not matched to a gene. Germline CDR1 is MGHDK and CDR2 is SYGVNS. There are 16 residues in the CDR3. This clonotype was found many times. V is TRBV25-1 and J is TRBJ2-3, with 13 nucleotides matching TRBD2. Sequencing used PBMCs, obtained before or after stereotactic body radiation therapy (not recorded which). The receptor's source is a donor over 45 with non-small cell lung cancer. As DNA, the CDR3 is TGTGCCAGCAGTGACCCCGGACTAGCGGGAGCAGATACGCAGTATTTT. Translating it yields CASSDPGLAGADTQYF.